This is a list of T cell receptor beta chains from one sample in a study of a mutant IDH1 vaccine in newly diagnosed glioma. Sequencing was performed with immunoSEQ multiplex PCR; in TCRdb, only in-frame clones are kept and a portion is missing. The sample lists over 45,000 clones, about four fifths seen once, with 6.2% in the top ten. Their antigens are not known. Sequencing used PBMCs, obtained from a glioma patient whose treatment included an IDH1 peptide vaccine. These receptors all come from a man between 35 and 55 years old with glioma. Both conserved end residues are part of each CDR3. The D gene is left open where the match is weak. Clone size, where shown, is once, few, many, or a class for clones that have expanded.

clone size	V gene	J gene	D gene	CDR3 protein	CDR3 DNA
NA	TRBV19	TRBJ1-3	NA	CASSIWSSGNTIYF	TGTGCCAGTAGTATCTGGAGCTCTGGAAACACCATATATTTT
NA	TRBV6-5	TRBJ1-3	NA	CASSYSTAAGNTIYF	TGTGCCAGCAGTTACTCGACGGCAGCCGGAAACACCATATATTTT
NA	TRBV10-2	TRBJ1-1	NA	CASSEQGGTEAFF	TGCGCCAGCAGTGAACAGGGAGGGACTGAAGCTTTCTTT
NA	TRBV6-5	TRBJ2-1	TRBD1	CASSYGTGSAYEQFF	TGTGCCAGCAGTTACGGGACAGGGAGTGCCTATGAGCAGTTCTTC
once	TRBV4-1	TRBJ1-2	TRBD1	CASSQAGQGYGYTF	TGCGCCAGCAGCCAAGCGGGACAGGGCTATGGCTACACCTTC
NA	TRBV5-1	TRBJ2-2	NA	CASSLEGTLNTGELFF	TGCGCCAGCAGCTTGGAGGGGACTTTAAACACCGGGGAGCTGTTTTTT
NA	TRBV19	TRBJ2-4	NA	CASSLFRAPGNIQYF	TGTGCCAGTAGTCTATTCCGGGCTCCCGGGAACATTCAGTACTTC
NA	TRBV4-2	TRBJ2-7	TRBD2	CASSLSTSGVGEQYF	TGTGCCAGCAGCCTAAGTACTAGCGGGGTGGGAGAGCAGTACTTC
NA	TRBV21-1	TRBJ2-1	NA	CASSKVTLTSDRSYNEQFF	TGTGCCAGCAGCAAAGTTACCTTAACTAGCGACCGCTCCTACAATGAGCAGTTCTTC
once	TRBV19	TRBJ2-3	TRBD1	CATSRRQGSDTQYF	TGTGCCACCAGTCGCCGACAGGGGTCGGATACGCAGTATTTT
NA	TRBV5-1	TRBJ1-6	TRBD1	CASSLRDSNSPLHF	TGCGCCAGCAGCCTCCGGGACAGCAATTCACCCCTCCACTTT
NA	TRBV2	TRBJ2-7	TRBD1	CASSDGQGDYEQYF	TGTGCCAGCAGCGACGGACAGGGGGACTACGAGCAGTACTTC
few	TRBV2	TRBJ1-1	NA	CASSETWVPGAFF	TGTGCCAGCAGTGAAACTTGGGTCCCCGGGGCTTTCTTT
NA	TRBV2	TRBJ2-5	TRBD1	CATKRDRGQETQYF	TGTGCCACCAAGCGGGACAGGGGACAAGAGACCCAGTACTTC
NA	TRBV5-4	TRBJ1-6	NA	CASSLETANSPLHF	TGTGCCAGCAGCTTAGAGACAGCGAATTCACCCCTCCACTTT
NA	TRBV7-9	TRBJ1-2	NA	CASRQFDGDYGYTF	TGTGCCAGCCGTCAATTCGACGGAGACTATGGCTACACCTTC
NA	TRBV4-1	TRBJ2-7	NA	CASSQDGQGANEQYF	TGCGCCAGCAGCCAAGATGGGCAGGGTGCGAACGAGCAGTACTTC
NA	TRBV9	TRBJ2-5	TRBD1	CASSAGTGLRETQYF	TGTGCCAGCAGCGCCGGGACAGGCCTTAGGGAGACCCAGTACTTC
NA	TRBV2	TRBJ2-7	TRBD2	CASSIGRDITYEQYF	TGTGCCAGCAGTATCGGGAGGGACATTACCTACGAGCAGTACTTC
NA	TRBV11-2	TRBJ1-1	NA	CASSPQGGALNTEAFF	TGTGCCAGCAGCCCGCAAGGCGGAGCCCTGAACACTGAAGCTTTCTTT
NA	TRBV5-1	TRBJ1-2	NA	CASTISGEVYGYTF	TGCGCCAGCACAATCTCAGGGGAAGTGTATGGCTACACCTTC
NA	TRBV30	TRBJ2-1	NA	CAWSPMDRYNEQFF	TGTGCCTGGAGTCCAATGGACAGATACAATGAGCAGTTCTTC
NA	TRBV2	TRBJ1-2	NA	CASRRDNSYGYTF	TGTGCCAGCAGGCGGGACAATTCTTATGGCTACACCTTC
NA	TRBV11-2	TRBJ1-2	NA	CASSYPREGDGYTF	TGTGCCAGCAGCTACCCTCGGGAAGGCGATGGCTACACCTTC
few	TRBV18	TRBJ1-1	TRBD1	CASSPQDRDVAFF	TGTGCCAGCTCACCCCAAGACAGGGACGTAGCTTTCTTT
few	TRBV4-2	TRBJ1-1	NA	CASSQEVGWNTEAFF	TGTGCCAGCAGCCAAGAGGTGGGATGGAACACTGAAGCTTTCTTT
NA	TRBV6-1	TRBJ2-7	NA	CASSLLAPDEQYF	TGTGCCAGCAGTTTACTAGCTCCCGACGAGCAGTACTTC
NA	TRBV5-1	TRBJ2-1	TRBD2	CASAGLARPPGTYNEQFF	TGCGCCAGCGCCGGACTAGCCAGACCCCCGGGGACCTACAATGAGCAGTTCTTC